The 14 T cell receptor beta chains reported below all come from one sample, sequenced in a study of blood T cells in healthy people across ages. Through a sample-barcoded 5' primer and a J-beta primer mix, a second PCR was run for roughly 6 to 11 cycles. MiXCR was run by TCRdb on the 5' RACE reads, yielding one entry per CDR3 protein. The data hold approximately 900,000 distinct CDR3 sequences, with about 48% observed a single time. The sequenced material came from blood. The receptor set was obtained from a man younger than 45 in good health.

The rearrangement links TRBV30 to TRBJ2-7; TRBD2 aligns across 8 bases. The J call is doubtful: the DNA matches TRBJ2-5 better. The germline V gene has CDR1 GTSNPN and CDR2 SVGIG (reference sequence). The CDR3 runs to 16 residues. CDR3 coding DNA: TGTGCCTGGAGTGTTAGCTCCGGGGGGGGTCACAAGACCCAGTACTTC. The encoded protein is CAWSVSSGGGHKTQYF.

The rearrangement joins TRBV7-9 to TRBJ2-7; no firm D call. Per germline, CDR1 SEHNR and CDR2 FQNEAQ (reference sequence). This CDR3 is built from 12 residues. The V end lost 8 bases, the J end lost 7 bases, and 15 bases lay between the germline ends. CDR3 protein: CASVGRSWEQYF. CDR3 bases: TGTGCCAGCGTTGGAAGGAGCTGGGAGCAGTACTTC.

This clonotype has a count of ten or more. V gene TRBV7-2 combines with J gene TRBJ2-1; 7 nucleotides agree with TRBD2. Germline V gene sequence: CDR1 SGHTA, CDR2 FQGNSA. The CDR3 spans 17 residues. The trim removed 2 bases at V and 4 bases at J, leaving 11 bases unmatched. The CDR3 reads CASSLTPRGGVYNEQFF. CDR3 bases: TGTGCCAGCAGCTTAACCCCACGCGGGGGAGTTTACAATGAGCAGTTCTTC.

This chain links TRBV20-1 with TRBJ1-5; D may be TRBD1 (5 bases). The CDR3 is made up of 13 amino acids. CDR1 and CDR2 (germline): DFQATT, SNEGSKA (reference sequence). Trimming pared 6 bases from V and 1 base from J, leaving 10 bases between. The chain's CDR3 is CSAPEGSNQPQHF. The CDR3 region has the DNA TGCAGTGCCCCGGAGGGGAGCAATCAGCCCCAGCATTTT.

This clonotype has a handful of counts. The chain uses TRBV20-1 and TRBJ2-4; no clear D gene. The DNA end lines up better with TRBJ2-7; the J call may be wrong. CDR1 is DFQATT, CDR2 SNEGSKA, per germline (reference sequence). The CDR3 spans 15 residues. The CDR3 bases are TGCAGTGCTAGGGAAAGGGCCTACTCGTACTACGAGCAGTACTTC. Protein product: CSARERAYSYYEQYF.

In its sample, this clonotype was seen many times. The chain employs TRBV4-2 and TRBJ2-2; possible D gene TRBD1, 5 bases. Germline values: CDR1 LGHNA, CDR2 YNFKEQ. Trimming took off 1 base at V and 6 bases at J, with 12 bases between the two ends. The CDR3 is 15 residues long. This chain's CDR3 is CASSQGNQGAGELFF. The CDR3 DNA is TGTGCCAGCAGCCAAGGCAACCAGGGCGCCGGGGAGCTGTTTTTT.

The sample holds a few counts of this clonotype. The V and J genes are TRBV6-2 or TRBV6-3 and TRBJ2-7; D remains unclear. The CDR3 covers 13 residues. The ends were cut back, 0 bases at V and 3 bases at J, with 6 bases in the middle. The germline V gene encodes CDR1 MNHEY and CDR2 SVGEGT. CDR3 sequence (DNA): TGTGCCAGCAGTTACTCGACCGGCTACGAGCAGTACTTC. Protein: CASSYSTGYEQYF.

The chain uses TRBV20-1 and TRBJ1-1, with TRBD1 identical over 7 bases. The CDR3 totals 13 residues. J was trimmed by 0 bases and V by 5 bases; bases with no gene match: 3. Germline V gene sequence: CDR1 DFQATT, CDR2 SNEGSKA (reference sequence). CDR3: CSAPGGVNTEAFF. As DNA, the CDR3 is TGCAGTGCTCCAGGGGGGGTGAACACTGAAGCTTTCTTT.

Only a few counts were recorded for this clonotype. The V and J genes are TRBV30 and TRBJ1-5; no definite D call. Germline CDR1 GTSNPN, CDR2 SVGIG (reference sequence). V gave up 1 base and J gave up 0 bases, with 10 bases separating them. The CDR3 contains 15 residues. The CDR3 loop is CAWSGGLYSNQPQHF. The CDR3 region has the DNA TGTGCCTGGAGTGGTGGGCTCTATAGCAATCAGCCCCAGCATTTT. The complete variable domain, with remaining parts taken from reference TRBV30 and TRBJ1-5, reads SQTIHQWPATLVQPVGSPLSLECTVEGTSNPNLYWYRQAAGRGLQLLFYSVGIGQISSEVPQNLSASRPQDRQFILSSKKLLLSDSGFYLCAWSGGLYSNQPQHFGDGTRLSIL.

This chain links TRBV29-1 with TRBJ1-1; D possibly corresponds to TRBD1 (6 bases). Germline V gene sequence: CDR1 SQVTM, CDR2 ANQGSEA. Trimming removed 0 bases at V and 0 bases at J, with 8 bases between. This CDR3 region has 14 residues. The CDR3 here is CSVEEGALNTEAFF. In nucleotides, the CDR3 is TGCAGCGTTGAAGAGGGGGCCCTGAACACTGAAGCTTTCTTT. Full variable domain (rest looked up from reference TRBV29-1 and TRBJ1-1): SAVISQKPSRDICQRGTSLTIQCQVDSQVTMMFWYRQQPGQSLTLIATANQGSEATYESGFVIDKFPISRPNLTFSTLTVSNMSPEDSSIYLCSVEEGALNTEAFFGQGTRLTVV.

The CDR3 loop is CASTVQGGVSSYEQYF. CDR3 sequence (DNA): TGTGCCAGCACTGTCCAGGGCGGGGTAAGCTCCTACGAGCAGTACTTC. This chain connects TRBV28 to TRBJ2-7; the D gene is possibly TRBD2 (6 bases). The V and J ends lost 7 bases and 0 bases respectively, with 19 bases between them. Germline assignment: CDR1 MDHEN and CDR2 SYDVKM. This CDR3 has 16 residues.

The rearrangement links TRBV4-1 to TRBJ2-3; TRBD2 matches 11 bases. CDR1 is MGHRA and CDR2 is YSYEKL in the germline V gene. The ends lost 6 bases at V and 0 bases at J; junction bases unmatched: 5. The CDR3 spans 16 residues. CDR3 nucleotide sequence: TGCGCCAGCAGGCAGACTAGCGGGACTAGCACAGATACGCAGTATTTT. Its translation: CASRQTSGTSTDTQYF.

This CDR3 is CASMRVRADTEAFF. CDR3 DNA: TGTGCCAGCATGAGGGTAAGGGCGGACACTGAAGCTTTCTTT. V usage is TRBV6-1 and J usage is TRBJ1-1; D is unclear. V was trimmed by 7 bases and J by 3 bases, leaving 15 bases between them. The CDR3 runs to 14 residues. Per germline, CDR1 MNHNS and CDR2 SASEGT.

This sequence joins TRBV7-9 and TRBJ2-3; tentatively, D is TRBD1 (6 bases). V lost 4 bases, J lost 0 bases, and 11 bases lay in between. The CDR3 extends over 15 amino acids. Germline lookup yields CDR1 SEHNR and CDR2 FQNEAQ (reference sequence). This chain's CDR3 is CASSSQGLSTDTQYF. The CDR3 bases are TGTGCCAGCAGCTCCCAGGGGCTTAGCACAGATACGCAGTATTTT.